The T cell receptor (beta chain) under discussion was sequenced for a study of PD-1 blockade in classical Hodgkin lymphoma. Study information: Each patient was given nivolumab 3 mg/kg through a vein every 2 weeks. General study findings and limits: Anyone who began nivolumab under 1 year after ASCT was excluded. Compared with baseline, CD4+ but not CD8+ TCR diversity had risen significantly by C4D1.

Time point denoted: cycle 4 day 1 (C4D1), after 6 weeks of nivolumab. Every one of the patients relapsed after autologous stem cell transplantation (brentuximab vedotin exposure was variable). Best responses included complete response and partial response; otherwise, the best response was progressive disease. As concerns this clone: Its specificity is not known.

Assay used: immunoSEQ multiplex PCR; TCRdb lists only in-frame clones, some missing. The sample yields tens of thousands of clones, 91% seen once. The CDR3 is made up of 14 amino acids. In germline, CDR1 is SGHVS, CDR2 FQNEAQ. V lost 10 bases and J lost 7; bases outside the gene matches: 12. V is TRBV7-8 and J is TRBJ1-2, with 10 bases fitting TRBD1. The TCR originated in a human donor with classical Hodgkin lymphoma. The sample here was peripheral blood mononuclear cells (PBMCs), taken before the fourth cycle of nivolumab. CDR3 bases: TGTGCCACCGGAAGGGACAGGGGTCTAGGTGGCTACACCTTC. It yields the protein CATGRDRGLGGYTF.